This T cell receptor beta chain emerged from a study of T cell responses to AZD1222 COVID-19 vaccine. Regarding the study as a whole: The donors showed a predominance of white British ancestry and of females, with possible underestimation of clonal diversity. Vaccine-associated CD4 TCRs ranged over spike, dominating at 160-218 and 743-854.

As for this clone: Its antigen is unidentified.

Sequencing used immunoSEQ multiplex PCR; TCRdb keeps in-frame clones, though not all of them. The sample contains roughly 140,000 clones, more than 70% of which appear only once. The CDR3 has 16 residues. Looked up from germline, CDR1 is SGHRS and CDR2 is YFSETQ. Trimming cost V 0 bases and J 6 bases; bases outside gene matches: 6. The origin of this receptor is an adult in good health. Material: peripheral blood, obtained on day 0 of AZD1222 vaccination. The rearrangement links TRBV5-1 to TRBJ1-2; 12 positions match TRBD1. The CDR3 sequence: CASSLATGTGGDGYTF. CDR3 nucleotide sequence: TGCGCCAGCAGCTTGGCCACCGGGACAGGGGGCGATGGCTACACCTTC.